Presented here are 4 T cell receptor beta chains from one specimen sequenced in a study of blood T cell repertoires in COVID-19. Profiled with immunoSEQ multiplex PCR; TCRdb holds only in-frame clones, not every one. The sample includes roughly 100,000 clones, roughly 90% of them seen just once. Sequenced material: peripheral blood. The receptors stem from an elderly woman in a cohort sampled during active COVID-19.

This chain joins TRBV5-1 and TRBJ2-7; maybe TRBD2 (6 bases). The V gene's germline CDR1 is SGHRS and CDR2 YFSETQ. This CDR3 is built from 13 residues. The V gene lost 4 bases and the J gene lost 6 bases, with 14 bases spanning the gap. In DNA form, the CDR3 reads TGCGCCAGCAGCCCGGACGGGACTGGCGAGCAGTACTTC. Residues: CASSPDGTGEQYF.

This clone was detected only once. The chain employs TRBV6-5 and TRBJ1-5; no firm D call. Per germline, CDR1 MNHEY and CDR2 SVGAGI. The CDR3 extends over 15 amino acids. V was pared by 7 bases and J by 3 bases, with 16 bases between. As DNA, the CDR3 is TGTGCCAGCAAGGTAGTTCTGAGGGTCAATCAGCCCCAGCATTTT. Protein product: CASKVVLRVNQPQHF.

V is TRBV12-3 or TRBV12-4 and J is TRBJ2-2; D is undetermined. V gave up 7 bases and J gave up 2 bases, with 8 bases separating them. This CDR3 has 13 residues. CDR3 in DNA: TGTGCCAGCAAAGCAGGAAACACCGGGGAGCTGTTTTTT. This translates into CASKAGNTGELFF.

The rearrangement joins TRBV30 to TRBJ2-5, with a tentative D call TRBD1 (6 bases). In germline, CDR1 is GTSNPN, CDR2 SVGIG (reference sequence). The CDR3 is 12 amino acids. DNA of the CDR3: TGTGCTTCGATTCAGGGGTTGGAGACCCAGTACTTC. Its translation: CASIQGLETQYF.